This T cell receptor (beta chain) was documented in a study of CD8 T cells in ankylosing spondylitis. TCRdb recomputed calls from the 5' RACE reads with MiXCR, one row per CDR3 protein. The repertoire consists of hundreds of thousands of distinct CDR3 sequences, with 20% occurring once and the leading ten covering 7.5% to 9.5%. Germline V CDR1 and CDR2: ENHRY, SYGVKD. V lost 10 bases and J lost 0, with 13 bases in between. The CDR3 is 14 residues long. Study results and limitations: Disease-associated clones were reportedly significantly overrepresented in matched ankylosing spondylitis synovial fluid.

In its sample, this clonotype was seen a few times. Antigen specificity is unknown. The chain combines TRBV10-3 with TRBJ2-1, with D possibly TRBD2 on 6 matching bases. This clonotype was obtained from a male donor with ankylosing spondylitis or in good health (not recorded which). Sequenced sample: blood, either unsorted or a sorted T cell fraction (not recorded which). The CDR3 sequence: CATLGGVSYNEQFF. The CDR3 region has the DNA TGTGCCACCCTTGGCGGGGTCTCCTACAATGAGCAGTTCTTC.